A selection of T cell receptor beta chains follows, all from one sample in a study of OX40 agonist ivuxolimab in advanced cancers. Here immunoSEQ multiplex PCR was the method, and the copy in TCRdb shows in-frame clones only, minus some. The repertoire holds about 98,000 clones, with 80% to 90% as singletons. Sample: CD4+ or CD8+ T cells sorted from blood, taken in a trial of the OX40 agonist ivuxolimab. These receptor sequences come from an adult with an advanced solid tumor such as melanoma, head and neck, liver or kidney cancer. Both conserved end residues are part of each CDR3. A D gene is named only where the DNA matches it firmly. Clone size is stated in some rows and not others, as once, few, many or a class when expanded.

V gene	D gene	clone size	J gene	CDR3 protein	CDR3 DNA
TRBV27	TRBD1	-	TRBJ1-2	CASSSTPRDRDGYTF	TGTGCCAGCAGTTCGACCCCCCGGGACAGGGACGGCTACACCTTC
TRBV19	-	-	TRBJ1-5	CASSISDQPQHF	TGTGCCAGTAGTATATCAGATCAGCCCCAGCATTTT
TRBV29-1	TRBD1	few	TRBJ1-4	CSVRQGSSNEKLFF	TGCAGCGTTAGACAGGGGAGTTCTAATGAAAAACTGTTTTTT
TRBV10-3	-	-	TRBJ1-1	CAISENGVSAFF	TGTGCCATCAGTGAGAACGGGGTATCAGCTTTCTTT
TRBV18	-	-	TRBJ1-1	CASSPRAGTMNTEAFF	TGTGCCAGCTCACCGAGGGCAGGGACGATGAACACTGAAGCTTTCTTT
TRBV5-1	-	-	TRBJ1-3	CASSSLGQPSGNTIYF	TGCGCCAGCAGCTCACTCGGACAGCCCTCTGGAAACACCATATATTTT
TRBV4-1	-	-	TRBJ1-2	CASSQGGGGRGPYGYTF	TGCGCCAGCAGCCAAGGGGGCGGCGGCAGGGGCCCATATGGCTACACCTTC
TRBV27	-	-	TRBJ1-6	CASSFAGYNSPLHF	TGTGCCAGCAGTTTTGCTGGCTATAATTCACCCCTCCACTTT
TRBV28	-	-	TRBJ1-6	CASTVPGAGDDHNSPLHF	TGTGCCAGCACAGTCCCCGGGGCAGGGGACGACCATAATTCACCCCTCCACTTT
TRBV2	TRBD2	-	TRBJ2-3	CASRPGLAGSDTQYF	TGTGCCAGCAGGCCCGGACTAGCGGGATCTGATACGCAGTATTTT
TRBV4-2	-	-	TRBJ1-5	CASSQDRDRQPQHF	TGTGCCAGCAGCCAAGACAGGGACCGTCAGCCCCAGCATTTT
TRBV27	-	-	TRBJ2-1	CASSPRADISYNEQFF	TGTGCCAGCAGTCCCAGGGCAGATATCTCCTACAATGAGCAGTTCTTC
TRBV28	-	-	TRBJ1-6	CAITGDGNSPLHF	TGTGCCATCACCGGGGACGGGAATTCACCCCTCCACTTT
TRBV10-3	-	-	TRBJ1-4	CAISEGGITNEKLFF	TGTGCCATCAGTGAAGGGGGTATTACTAATGAAAAACTGTTTTTT
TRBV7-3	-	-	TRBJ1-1	CASSPGAESPEAFF	TGTGCCAGCAGCCCCGGGGCTGAATCGCCTGAAGCTTTCTTT
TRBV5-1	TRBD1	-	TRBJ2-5	CASSLGWTGETQYF	TGCGCCAGCAGCTTGGGTTGGACAGGAGAGACCCAGTACTTC
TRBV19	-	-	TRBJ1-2	CASSRQNYGYTF	TGTGCCAGTAGTAGGCAGAACTATGGCTACACCTTC
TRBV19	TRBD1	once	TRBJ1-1	CASSIQGETTEAFF	TGTGCCAGTAGCATACAGGGGGAGACCACTGAAGCTTTCTTT
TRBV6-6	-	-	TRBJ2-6	CASIGLPYGANVLTF	TGTGCCAGCATCGGACTGCCGTACGGGGCCAACGTCCTGACTTTC
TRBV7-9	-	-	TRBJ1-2	CASSLATAWLSNGYTF	TGTGCCAGCAGCTTAGCCACAGCATGGCTCTCCAATGGCTACACCTTC
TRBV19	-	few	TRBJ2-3	CASSPKAESRDTQYF	TGTGCCAGTAGTCCCAAGGCGGAGTCTCGGGATACGCAGTATTTT
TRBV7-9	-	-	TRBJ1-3	CASSPWQGSLFGNTIYF	TGTGCCAGCAGCCCCTGGCAAGGCAGCCTATTTGGAAACACCATATATTTT
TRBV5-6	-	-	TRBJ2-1	CASSEISSGTLGFF	TGTGCCAGCAGCGAAATTAGTTCCGGGACCCTGGGGTTCTTC
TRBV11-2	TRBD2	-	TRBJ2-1	CASSLVAGLAGENEQFF	TGTGCCAGCAGCTTAGTGGCGGGACTAGCGGGAGAAAATGAGCAGTTCTTC
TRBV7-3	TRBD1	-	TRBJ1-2	CASSSQGNGYTF	TGTGCCAGCAGTTCACAGGGGAATGGCTACACCTTC
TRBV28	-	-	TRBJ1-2	CASSSGTNYGYTF	TGTGCCAGCAGTTCCGGGACCAACTATGGCTACACCTTC
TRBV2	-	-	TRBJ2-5	CASSEAGQTIETQYF	TGTGCCAGCAGTGAGGCGGGACAGACGATAGAGACCCAGTACTTC
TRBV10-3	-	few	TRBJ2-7	CAIGRGYEQYF	TGTGCCATCGGGCGCGGTTACGAGCAGTACTTC
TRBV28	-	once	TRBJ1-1	CASNPSLGLGSTEAFF	TGTGCCAGCAACCCTTCCCTAGGCCTAGGCTCCACTGAAGCTTTCTTT
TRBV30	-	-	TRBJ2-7	CAGQWGTYEQYF	TGTGCCGGGCAGTGGGGGACCTACGAGCAGTACTTC
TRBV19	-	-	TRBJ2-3	CASSIASSTDTQYF	TGTGCCAGTAGTATAGCAAGCAGCACAGATACGCAGTATTTT
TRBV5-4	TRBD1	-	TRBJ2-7	CASSLPGGYEQYF	TGTGCCAGCAGCTTGCCAGGGGGCTACGAGCAGTACTTC
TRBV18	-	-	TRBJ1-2	CASSPQDDYGYTF	TGTGCCAGCTCACCACAGGACGACTATGGCTACACCTTC
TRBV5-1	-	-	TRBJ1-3	CASSLWGGSGNTIYF	TGCGCCAGCAGCTTGTGGGGGGGTAGTGGAAACACCATATATTTT
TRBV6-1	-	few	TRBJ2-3	CASSLTGRTQYF	TGTGCCAGCAGCCTCACAGGGAGAACGCAGTATTTT
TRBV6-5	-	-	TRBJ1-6	CASSYSVVGGSPLHF	TGTGCCAGCAGTTACTCGGTCGTTGGAGGCTCACCCCTCCACTTT
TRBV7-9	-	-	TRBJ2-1	CASSQGRNEQFF	TGTGCCAGCAGCCAGGGACGCAATGAGCAGTTCTTC
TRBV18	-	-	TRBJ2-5	CASSPQSDPLETQYF	TGTGCCAGCTCACCACAATCTGACCCGTTAGAGACCCAGTACTTC
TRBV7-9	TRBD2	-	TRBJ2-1	CASSDRGLASYNEQFF	TGTGCCAGCAGCGATAGGGGACTAGCTTCCTACAATGAGCAGTTCTTC
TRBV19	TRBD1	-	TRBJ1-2	CASSRGQTTYGYTF	TGTGCCAGTAGTAGGGGACAGACGACATATGGCTACACCTTC